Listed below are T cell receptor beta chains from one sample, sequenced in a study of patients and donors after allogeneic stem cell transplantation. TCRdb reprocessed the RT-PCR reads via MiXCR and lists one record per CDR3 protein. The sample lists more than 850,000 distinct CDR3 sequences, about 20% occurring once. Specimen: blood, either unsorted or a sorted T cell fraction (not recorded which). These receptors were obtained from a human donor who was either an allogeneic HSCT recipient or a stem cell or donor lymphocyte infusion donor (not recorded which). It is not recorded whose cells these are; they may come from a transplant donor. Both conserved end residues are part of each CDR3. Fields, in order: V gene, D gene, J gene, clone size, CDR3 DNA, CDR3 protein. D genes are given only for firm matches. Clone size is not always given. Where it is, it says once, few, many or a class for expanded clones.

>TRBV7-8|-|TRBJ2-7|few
TGTGCCAGCAGCTTAGTTGGGGGGCGACGGGAGCAGTACTTC
CASSLVGGRREQYF
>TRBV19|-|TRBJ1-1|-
TGTGCCAGTAGTATTGGCACTGAAGCTTTCTTT
CASSIGTEAFF
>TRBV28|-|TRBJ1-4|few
TGTGCCAGCAGCCCCCCCGGGGTTGAAAAACTGTTTTTT
CASSPPGVEKLFF
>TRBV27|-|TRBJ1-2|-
TGTGCCAGCAGTTTATCCAGGGTTAACTATGGCTACACCTTC
CASSLSRVNYGYTF
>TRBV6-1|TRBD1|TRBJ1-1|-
TGTGCCAGCAGGGGACAGGGAGGTTGGAGAAACACTGAAGCTTTCTTT
CASRGQGGWRNTEAFF
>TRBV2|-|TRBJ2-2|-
TGTGCCAGCAGGTTAGGACAGATCACCGGGGAGCTGTTTTTT
CASRLGQITGELFF
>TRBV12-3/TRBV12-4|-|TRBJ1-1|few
TGTGCCATCGCAATGAACACTGAAGCTTTCTTT
CAIAMNTEAFF
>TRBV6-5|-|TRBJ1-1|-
TGTGCCAGCAGTAACTCTGCCACTGAAGCTTTCTTT
CASSNSATEAFF
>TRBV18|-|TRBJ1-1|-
TGTGCCAGCTCACCACTAGTTAAAGCCCTGAACACTGAAGCTTTCTTT
CASSPLVKALNTEAFF
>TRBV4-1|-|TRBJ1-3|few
TGCGCCAGCAGCCTGGAAGACTCTGGAAACACCATATATTTT
CASSLEDSGNTIYF
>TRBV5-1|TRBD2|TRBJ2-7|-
TGCGCCAGCAGCTTGGAAGCTAGCGGGAGGTTCAACGAGCAGTACTTC
CASSLEASGRFNEQYF
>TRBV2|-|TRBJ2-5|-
TGTGCCAGTAGGGGGAGACGACAGTTACAAGAGACCCAGTACTTC
CASRGRRQLQETQYF
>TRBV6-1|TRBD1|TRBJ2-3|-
TGTGCCAGCAGTGAAGCTAAGGGACAGGACGTGCTGGGAGATACGCAGTATTTT
CASSEAKGQDVLGDTQYF
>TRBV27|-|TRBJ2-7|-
TGTGCCAGCAGTTTATTTATTAGCTCCTACGAGCAGTACTTC
CASSLFISSYEQYF
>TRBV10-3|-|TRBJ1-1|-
TGTGCCATCAGCCAACAGGTGAGGAACACTGAAGCTTTCTTT
CAISQQVRNTEAFF
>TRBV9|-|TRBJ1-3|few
TGTGCCAGCAGCGCAACCGGGACATCCCCAGGAGGAAACACCATATATTTT
CASSATGTSPGGNTIYF
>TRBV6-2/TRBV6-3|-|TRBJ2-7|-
TGTGCCAGCATAAATAAGTGGAGGGGGCCATCCTACGAGCAGTACTTC
CASINKWRGPSYEQYF
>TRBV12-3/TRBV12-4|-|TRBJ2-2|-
TGTGCCAGCAGTCCACGACACCGGACAGGGGAGCTGTTTTTT
CASSPRHRTGELFF
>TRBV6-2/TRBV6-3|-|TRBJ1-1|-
TGTGCCAGCAGCTACTCGGGGCTTGGGAACACTGAAGCTTTCTTT
CASSYSGLGNTEAFF
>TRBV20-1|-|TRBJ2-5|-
TGCAGTGCTAGATTATGGACACAAGAGACCCAGTACTTC
CSARLWTQETQYF
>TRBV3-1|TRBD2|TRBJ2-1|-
TGTGCCAGCAGCCTTCCGGGACTAGCGGGAGCACACGAGCAGTTCTTC
CASSLPGLAGAHEQFF
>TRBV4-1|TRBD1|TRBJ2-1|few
TGCGCCAGCAGCCAAGCGGGCAGGGGGTGGGAGCAGTTCTTC
CASSQAGRGWEQFF
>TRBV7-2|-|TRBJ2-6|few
TGTGCCAGCAGTCCATGGTCGGGGGCCAACGTCCTGACTTTC
CASSPWSGANVLTF
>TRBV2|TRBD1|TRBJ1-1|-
TGTGCCAGCAAGGGAGGACAGGCTCCTTGGGCTTTCTTT
CASKGGQAPWAFF
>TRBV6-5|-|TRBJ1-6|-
TGTGCCAGCAGTTATTTTGGACATCATAATTCACCCCTCCACTTT
CASSYFGHHNSPLHF
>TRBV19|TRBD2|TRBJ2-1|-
TGTGCCAGTAGTATCCCCCTTGGCGGGGGGCTCGATGAGCAGTTCTTC
CASSIPLGGGLDEQFF
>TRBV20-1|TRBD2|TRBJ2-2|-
TGCAGTGCTAGAACGGGCGGGGGTAACACCGGGGAGCTGTTTTTT
CSARTGGGNTGELFF
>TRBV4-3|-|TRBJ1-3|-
TGCGCCAGCAGCCAAGATCCCGGGGCCGCTGGAAACACCATATATTTT
CASSQDPGAAGNTIYF
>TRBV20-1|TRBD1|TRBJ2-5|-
TGCAGTGCCACGGACAGGGTACAAGAGACCCAGTACTTC
CSATDRVQETQYF
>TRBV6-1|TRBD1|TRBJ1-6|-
TGTGCCAGCAGACGACAGGGCTATAATTCACCCCTCCACTTT
CASRRQGYNSPLHF
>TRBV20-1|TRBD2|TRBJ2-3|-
TGCAGTGCCCACCCCAGCGGGAGTCCCCCAGATACGCAGTATTTT
CSAHPSGSPPDTQYF
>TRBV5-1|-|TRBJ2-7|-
TGCGCCAGCAGCCGGGCTAGCGTCTCCTACGAGCAGTACTTC
CASSRASVSYEQYF
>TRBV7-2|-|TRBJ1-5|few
TGTGCCAGCGCTGGCAGCAATCAGCCCCAGCATTTT
CASAGSNQPQHF
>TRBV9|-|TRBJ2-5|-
TGTGCCAGCAGCGTAGGCCTGGGGGAGACCCAGTACTTC
CASSVGLGETQYF
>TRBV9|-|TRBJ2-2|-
TGTGCCAGCAGCAGGGACGCCGCGAACACCGGGGAGCTGTTTTTT
CASSRDAANTGELFF
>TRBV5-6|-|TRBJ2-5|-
TGTGCCAGCAGCTTGGGGAAGGACTTTTCGTACCAAGAGACCCAGTACTTC
CASSLGKDFSYQETQYF
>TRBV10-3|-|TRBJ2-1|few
TGTGCCGTAGGATCTAGCTGGGAGCAGTTCTTC
CAVGSSWEQFF
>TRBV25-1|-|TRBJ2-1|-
TGTGCCAGCAGTGAATACGGGGCAGGGGGGAGCAATGAGCAGTTCTTC
CASSEYGAGGSNEQFF
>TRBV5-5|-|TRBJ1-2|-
TGTGCCAGCAGCCGGACAGAGGACTATGGCTACACCTTC
CASSRTEDYGYTF
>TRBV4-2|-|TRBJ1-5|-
TGTGCCAGCAGCCAAGAGGCGGGTAGGGTCAATCAGCCCCAGCATTTT
CASSQEAGRVNQPQHF
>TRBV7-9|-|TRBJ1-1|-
TGTGCCAGCAGCTTAGGCCACAGGTTCATGAACACTGAAGCTTTCTTT
CASSLGHRFMNTEAFF
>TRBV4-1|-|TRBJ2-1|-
TGCGCCAGCAGCCAAGAATGGGAGCCCATGTACAATGAGCAGTTCTTC
CASSQEWEPMYNEQFF
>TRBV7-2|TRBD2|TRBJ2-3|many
TGTGCCAGCAGTTCCCACGGGGGGATGTCAGATACGCAGTATTTT
CASSSHGGMSDTQYF
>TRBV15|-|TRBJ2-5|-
TGTGCCACCAGCAGGGCTAGCGATGGGGAGACCCAGTACTTC
CATSRASDGETQYF
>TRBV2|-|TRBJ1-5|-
TGTGCCAGCAGTGGCGGCCGGGACAGCAATCAGCCCCAGCATTTT
CASSGGRDSNQPQHF
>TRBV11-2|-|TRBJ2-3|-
TGTGCCAGCAGCTTAGAGGGGGAAACAGATACGCAGTATTTT
CASSLEGETDTQYF
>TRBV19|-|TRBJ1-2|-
TGTGCCAGTAGAATCCGGTCTACTAACTATGGCTACACCTTC
CASRIRSTNYGYTF
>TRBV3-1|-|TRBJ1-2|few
TGTGCCAGCAGCCACGGACTGGACCTAAGGGGCTATGGCTACACCTTC
CASSHGLDLRGYGYTF
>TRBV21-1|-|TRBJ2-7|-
TGTGCCAGCCCTACTGCTGGGAATCAGTACTTC
CASPTAGNQYF
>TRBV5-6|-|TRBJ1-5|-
TGTGCCAGCAGCTTGGGTCACCAAAGGGCGCCCCAGCATTTT
CASSLGHQRAPQHF
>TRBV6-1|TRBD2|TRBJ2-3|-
TGTGCCAGCAGTGAAGTTGGTAGCGGGAGAGATACGCAGTATTTT
CASSEVGSGRDTQYF
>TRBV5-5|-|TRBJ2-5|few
TGTGCCAGCAGCTCCGGGTCCCTGGGCGAGACCCAGTACTTC
CASSSGSLGETQYF
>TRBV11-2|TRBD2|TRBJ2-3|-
TGTGCCAGCAGACCCACTAGCGGGAGACAAGTAACAGATACGCAGTATTTT
CASRPTSGRQVTDTQYF